The entry below gives a single T cell receptor beta chain sequence along with its context. Its antigen remains unidentified. CDR1 SGHNT and CDR2 YYREEE come from the germline V gene (reference sequence). The CDR3 covers 14 residues. V shed 4 bases and J 4 bases; nucleotides not matched to a gene: 2. The method was immunoSEQ multiplex PCR; TCRdb's version includes in-frame clones alone and lacks a portion of them. Altogether 100,000 to 150,000 clones are present, around 90% being singletons, with the ten largest covering more than 3.5%. The sample is drawn from a study of T cell responses to AZD1222 COVID-19 vaccine. General observations from the study: The study identified only six AZD1222 recipients as seropositive at baseline. Repertoire sampling was restricted to post-peak T cell response timepoints.

The source of this sequence is an adult in good health. The sample in question was peripheral blood, obtained on day 0 of AZD1222 vaccination. This chain links TRBV5-4 with TRBJ2-1, with 10 bases fitting TRBD1. CDR3 region: CASSTGQGYNEQFF. CDR3 DNA: TGTGCCAGCAGCACGGGACAGGGGTACAATGAGCAGTTCTTC.